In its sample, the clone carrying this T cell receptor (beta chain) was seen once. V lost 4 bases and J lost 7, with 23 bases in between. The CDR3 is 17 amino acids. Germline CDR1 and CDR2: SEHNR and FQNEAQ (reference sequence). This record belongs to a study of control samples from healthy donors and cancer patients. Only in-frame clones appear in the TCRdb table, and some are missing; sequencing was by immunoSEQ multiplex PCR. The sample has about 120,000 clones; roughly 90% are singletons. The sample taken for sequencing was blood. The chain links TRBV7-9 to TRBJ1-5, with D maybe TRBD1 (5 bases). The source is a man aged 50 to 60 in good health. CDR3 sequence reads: CASSSEEGRGGKQPQHF. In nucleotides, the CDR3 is TGTGCCAGCAGCTCAGAGGAGGGTAGGGGAGGGAAGCAGCCCCAGCATTTT.